Listed below are T cell receptor beta chains from one sample, sequenced in a study of T cells and Merkel cell carcinoma outcomes. Produced via immunoSEQ multiplex PCR; TCRdb's table is partial and in-frame only. The sample comprises approximately 3,000 clones, around 96% of which are singletons, and approximately 2% rests with the top ten. Sequenced sample: tumor tissue from Merkel cell carcinoma. Every receptor here comes from a human donor with Merkel cell carcinoma. CDR3s include the opening cysteine and the closing phenylalanine or tryptophan. Fields, in order: clone size, J gene, V gene, D gene, CDR3 protein, CDR3 DNA. The D gene is left open where the match is weak. The listing skips clone size in some rows; elsewhere it reads once, few, many or a size class.

once	TRBJ2-7	TRBV9	.	CASSVAGQGVVSEQYF	TGTGCCAGCAGCGTAGCAGGACAAGGGGTCGTATCCGAGCAGTACTTC
.	TRBJ2-3	TRBV5-1	TRBD2	CASSPGGGPTDTQYF	TGCGCCAGCAGCCCCGGGGGGGGGCCCACAGATACGCAGTATTTT
.	TRBJ2-1	TRBV27	TRBD2	CASSSQKAREGHNEQFF	TGTGCCAGCAGTTCCCAAAAGGCCCGGGAGGGCCACAATGAGCAGTTCTTC
once	TRBJ1-5	TRBV5-6	.	CASSLSPYLNQPQHF	TGTGCCAGCAGCTTGTCCCCGTACCTCAATCAGCCCCAGCATTTT
once	TRBJ1-1	TRBV15	.	CATSRDPETDGLNTEAFF	TGTGCCACCAGCAGAGATCCGGAGACAGACGGATTGAACACTGAAGCTTTCTTT
.	TRBJ1-6	TRBV14	.	CASSQGWVSRKLAYNSPLHF	TGTGCCAGCAGCCAAGGATGGGTCTCAAGGAAATTGGCCTATAATTCACCCCTCCACTTT
.	TRBJ1-5	TRBV16	TRBD1	CASSASRDRGGQPQHF	TGTGCCAGCAGCGCATCCCGGGACAGGGGAGGTCAGCCCCAGCATTTT
.	TRBJ1-5	TRBV18	TRBD1	CASSPGFSGTVNQPQHF	TGTGCCAGCTCACCCGGGTTCTCCGGGACAGTCAATCAGCCCCAGCATTTT
.	TRBJ1-1	TRBV5-8	TRBD1	CASRVQGLRFGEAFF	TGTGCCAGCAGGGTACAGGGGTTAAGATTTGGTGAAGCTTTCTTT
.	TRBJ1-1	TRBV15	.	CATSYQVNTEAFF	TGTGCCACCAGCTACCAAGTGAACACTGAAGCTTTCTTT
.	TRBJ2-3	TRBV28	.	CASSLFRQGTDTQYF	TGTGCCAGCAGTTTATTCCGGCAGGGGACAGATACGCAGTATTTT
.	TRBJ1-4	TRBV2	.	CASSDDPALGRLGEKLFF	TGTGCCAGCAGTGACGATCCGGCTCTCGGGCGGTTGGGTGAAAAACTGTTTTTT
.	TRBJ2-7	TRBV18	.	CASSHRDSEQYF	TGTGCCAGCTCACACAGGGATTCCGAGCAGTACTTC
.	TRBJ1-4	TRBV19	TRBD1	CASRQGATNEKLFF	TGTGCCAGTAGACAGGGGGCTACTAATGAAAAACTGTTTTTT
.	TRBJ1-4	TRBV7-9	.	CASSSAGVAEKLFF	TGTGCCAGCAGCTCGGCAGGGGTGGCTGAAAAACTGTTTTTT
.	TRBJ1-2	TRBV28	.	CAVEGSQTTYGYTF	TGTGCAGTTGAAGGCAGCCAGACAACCTATGGCTACACCTTC
.	TRBJ2-3	TRBV7-3	TRBD2	CASSPTGLAGISDTQYF	TGTGCCAGCAGCCCCACCGGACTAGCGGGTATTTCAGATACGCAGTATTTT
.	TRBJ1-2	TRBV9	TRBD1	CASSVQGAYYGYTF	TGTGCCAGCAGCGTCCAGGGGGCTTACTATGGCTACACCTTC
.	TRBJ1-3	TRBV5-1	TRBD1	CASSPGQGGNTIYF	TGCGCCAGCAGCCCGGGACAGGGGGGAAACACCATATATTTT
once	TRBJ1-5	TRBV18	TRBD1	CASSPGTGVNQPQHF	TGTGCCAGCTCACCCGGGACAGGGGTCAATCAGCCCCAGCATTTT
.	TRBJ1-3	TRBV19	TRBD1	CASETGLHSGNTIYF	TGTGCCAGCGAGACAGGGTTGCACTCTGGAAACACCATATATTTT
.	TRBJ1-2	TRBV28	TRBD1	CASSSGGEGYGYTF	TGTGCCAGCAGTTCAGGGGGCGAGGGCTATGGCTACACCTTC
once	TRBJ1-5	TRBV28	.	CASRSQGSNQPQHF	TGTGCCAGCAGGAGCCAGGGCAGCAATCAGCCCCAGCATTTT
.	TRBJ1-3	TRBV18	TRBD1	CASSPRQGNSGNTIYF	TGTGCCAGCTCACCACGACAGGGTAACTCTGGAAACACCATATATTTT
.	TRBJ1-2	TRBV6-1	.	CASSEHGQAYGYTF	TGTGCCAGCAGTGAACATGGGCAGGCCTATGGCTACACCTTC
.	TRBJ1-2	TRBV28	.	CASSDRPAGYTF	TGTGCCAGCAGTGATAGACCTGCTGGCTACACCTTC
.	TRBJ1-4	TRBV27	TRBD1	CASRSRQGVTNEKLFF	TGTGCCAGCAGGTCAAGACAGGGGGTGACTAATGAAAAACTGTTTTTT
once	TRBJ1-1	TRBV29-1	.	CSVGGQNTEAFF	TGCAGCGTTGGGGGACAGAACACTGAAGCTTTCTTT
.	TRBJ2-1	TRBV5-1	.	CASSRSSGGAGYNEQFF	TGCGCCAGCAGCCGGTCGAGTGGGGGGGCCGGATACAATGAGCAGTTCTTC
few	TRBJ2-2	TRBV15	TRBD1	CATSRGDRNTGELFF	TGTGCCACCAGCAGAGGGGACAGAAACACCGGGGAGCTGTTTTTT
.	TRBJ2-1	TRBV7-8	.	CASSKSGLLYNEQFF	TGTGCCAGCAGCAAGTCGGGGCTACTCTACAATGAGCAGTTCTTC
.	TRBJ1-2	TRBV9	TRBD1	CASSVGTGNGYTF	TGTGCCAGCAGCGTAGGGACAGGGAATGGCTACACCTTC
.	TRBJ2-1	TRBV15	TRBD1	CATSRQGQSEQFF	TGTGCCACCAGCAGACAGGGACAGAGTGAGCAGTTCTTC
.	TRBJ2-5	TRBV7-9	TRBD2	CASSLAGLAGGFEETQYF	TGTGCCAGCAGCTTAGCAGGACTAGCGGGAGGGTTCGAAGAGACCCAGTACTTC
.	TRBJ2-2	TRBV7-9	.	CASSSRRAGTNTGELFF	TGTGCCAGCAGCTCCCGTCGCGCGGGGACGAACACCGGGGAGCTGTTTTTT
.	TRBJ2-2	TRBV11-3	.	CASSLTRANTGELFF	TGTGCCAGCAGCTTAACCCGGGCGAACACCGGGGAGCTGTTTTTT
.	TRBJ2-7	TRBV7-9	.	CASSLAGVTYEQYF	TGTGCCAGCAGCTTAGCAGGGGTAACCTACGAGCAGTACTTC